The T cell receptor (beta chain) under discussion was sequenced for a study of blood T cell repertoires in COVID-19. Study-wide context: PBMCs, B-cell-depleted T cells, or T cells were the source of the cDNA or gDNA that made up the material.

Original processing notes: Reference gene primer amplification yielded estimated nucleated cell counts. Here immunoSEQ multiplex PCR was the method, and the copy in TCRdb shows in-frame clones only, minus some. V, J and clone size derive from that table, while D and trimming were established from the DNA sequence. The data contain about 200,000 clones, about 88% of them singletons. Seattle patient enrollment occurred during active infection, with longitudinal follow-up thereafter. V dropped 0 bases and J dropped 4 bases, with 10 bases sitting between them. CDR3 length: 14 residues. Germline V gene sequence: CDR1 MNHNS, CDR2 SASEGT.

Specimen: peripheral blood. The source of this sequence is a woman between 45 and 65 years old with COVID-19, enrolled during active disease. The chain has TRBV6-1 and TRBJ2-7, with D possibly being TRBD2 (6 bases). CDR3 protein: CASSEAGGEYEQYV. The CDR3 region has the DNA TGTGCCAGCAGTGAAGCGGGGGGAGAATACGAGCAGTACGTC.